The 11 T cell receptor beta chains below were found in one sample sequenced in a study of breast tumors, draining lymph nodes, adjacent tissues. A single record per CDR3 protein comes from TCRdb applying MiXCR to the multiplex PCR reads. The data contain about 31,000 distinct CDR3 sequences, roughly two thirds of them singletons. Sequenced sample: breast tumor tissue. Receptor source: a female donor with breast cancer. Some clones in this sample may be carry-over from other donors' samples.

The rearrangement joins TRBV7-8 to TRBJ2-1; the D gene is possibly TRBD1 (6 bases). The length of the CDR3 is 15 residues. Germline V gene lookup returns CDR1 SGHVS and CDR2 FQNEAQ. V dropped 5 bases and J dropped 2 bases, with 13 bases sitting between them. The CDR3 DNA reads as TGTGCCAGCAGCCTAGGGACACTTACCTACAATGAGCAGTTCTTC. Its protein product is CASSLGTLTYNEQFF.

This clonotype is a singleton in its sample. The chain is built from TRBV7-8 and TRBJ1-2, with D tentatively TRBD1 (6 bases). The CDR3 contains 15 residues. CDR1 SGHVS and CDR2 FQNEAQ come from the germline V gene. V was cut by 1 base and J by 2 bases, with 11 bases left in between. Here the CDR3 DNA reads TGTGCCAGCAGCTTAGGAACTACAGGGAACTATGGCTACACCTTC. This sequence encodes CASSLGTTGNYGYTF.

The chain carries TRBV4-3 and TRBJ2-3; D perhaps matches TRBD2 (5 bases). Looked up from germline, CDR1 is LGHNA and CDR2 is YSLEER. The length of the CDR3 is 13 residues. V dropped 4 bases and J dropped 3 bases, with 8 bases sitting between them. The CDR3 sequence is CASSRWETDTQYF. CDR3 coding DNA: TGCGCCAGCAGCCGATGGGAGACAGATACGCAGTATTTT.

The sample holds many counts of this clonotype. The chain is built from TRBV9 and TRBJ2-3; 8 positions match TRBD2. The CDR3 length is 17 residues. Trimming cost V 0 bases and J 5 bases; bases outside gene matches: 11. Germline CDR1 is SGDLS and CDR2 is YYNGEE. Written as DNA, the CDR3 is TGTGCCAGCAGCGTAGGACAGCTCGCGGGAGGTGTAGATACGCAGTATTTT. It specifies CASSVGQLAGGVDTQYF.

This rearrangement joins TRBV7-3 to TRBJ2-2, with 7 bases identical to TRBD2. Germline CDR1 SGHTA, CDR2 FQGTGA. Trimming at V came to 8 bases and at J to 3 bases, leaving 0 bases not matched to a gene. The CDR3 runs to 12 residues. CDR3 in amino acids: CASGRDTGELFF. The CDR3 DNA reads as TGTGCCAGCGGGAGGGACACCGGGGAGCTGTTTTTT.

This clonotype showed up many times. The rearrangement uses TRBV6-5 and TRBJ2-1; weak D call: TRBD2 (5 bases). Trimming cost V 2 bases and J 5 bases, with 10 bases left between them. There are 14 residues in the CDR3. CDR1 is MNHEY and CDR2 is SVGAGI in the germline V gene. CDR3 sequence (DNA): TGTGCCAGCAGTTACGGGAGCCTCCACAATGAGCAGTTCTTC. It encodes CASSYGSLHNEQFF.

The rearrangement links TRBV10-3 to TRBJ1-3, with D tentatively TRBD1 (6 bases). Per the germline V gene, CDR1 is ENHRY and CDR2 is SYGVKD. This CDR3 region has 13 residues. V dropped 10 bases and J dropped 4 bases, with 14 bases sitting between them. The CDR3 DNA sequence: TGTGCCACCAACAGGGATGGAGGAAACACCATATATTTT. Translating gives CATNRDGGNTIYF.

This clonotype was seen many times. The chain has TRBV30 and TRBJ2-3; the match to TRBD2 covers 13 bases. The V and J ends lost 1 base and 3 bases, in that order; junction bases with no gene match: 10. Germline V CDR1 and CDR2: GTSNPN, SVGIG (reference sequence). The CDR3 is 18 amino acids. CDR3 amino acids: CAWSAVPGLAGSTDTQYF. The DNA of the CDR3 is TGTGCCTGGAGTGCCGTCCCGGGACTAGCGGGAAGTACAGATACGCAGTATTTT.

The sample holds many counts of this clonotype. This chain links TRBV15 with TRBJ2-3; no definite D call. Germline V lookup: CDR1 LNHNV, CDR2 YYDKDF (reference sequence). The CDR3 loop spans 11 amino acids. V lost 11 bases to trimming and J lost 1 base, with 7 bases between them. The CDR3 DNA is TGTGCCTCTCAGGGCACAGATACGCAGTATTTT. This gives the protein CASQGTDTQYF. Together with reference TRBV15 and TRBJ2-3, the CDR3 gives the full variable domain: DAMVIQNPRYQVTQFGKPVTLSCSQTLNHNVMYWYQQKSSQAPKLLFHYYDKDFNNEADTPDNFQSRRPNTSFCFLDIRSPGLGDTAMYLCASQGTDTQYFGPGTRLTVL.

This clonotype has ten or more counts. The V and J genes are TRBV30 and TRBJ2-5; maybe TRBD1 (6 bases). Trimming stripped 0 bases from V and 3 bases from J, with 11 bases between. This CDR3 has 14 amino acids. CDR1 is GTSNPN, CDR2 SVGIG, per germline (reference sequence). This chain's CDR3 is CAWSVTRTEETQYF. CDR3 bases: TGTGCCTGGAGTGTAACGAGGACAGAAGAGACCCAGTACTTC.

Written as DNA, the CDR3 is TGCAGTGCTAGAGATCCCAGGGTTGCAGATACGCAGTATTTT. Amino acids: CSARDPRVADTQYF. J is TRBJ2-3 and V is TRBV20-1, with D perhaps TRBD1 (5 bases). The length of the CDR3 is 14 residues. Germline-derived CDR1 and CDR2 are DFQATT and SNEGSKA (reference sequence). Deletions cut 0 bases from V and 4 bases from J, with 11 bases between.